This T cell receptor (beta chain) was captured by sequencing in a study of control samples from healthy donors and cancer patients. Profiled with immunoSEQ multiplex PCR; TCRdb holds only in-frame clones, not every one. The sample carries approximately 100,000 clones, almost 90% recorded once. Germline CDR1 reads LNHNV; CDR2 reads YYDKDF (reference sequence). The CDR3 sequence is 15 residues long. Germline trimming cut 5 bases from V and 5 bases from J; bases unmatched to any gene: 10. Sequencing was performed on blood. This receptor was taken from a man in his thirties or forties in good health. This chain joins TRBV15 and TRBJ2-7, with 9 positions matching TRBD1. For the CDR3, the DNA is TGTGCCACCAGCGGAGGGGGACAGGGTATCAACGAGCAGTACTTC. It is translated as CATSGGGQGINEQYF.